Reported below is one TCR beta chain. The antigen remains unidentified. These data belong to a study of CD8+CD57+ T cells in acquired aplastic anemia. Overall study context: Sorted CD4+ and CD8+ cell DNA averaged approximately 3.2 ug.

TCR beta VDJ combinations and CDR3 sequences were profiled from genomic DNA. TCRdb reprocessed the reads with MiXCR, giving one entry per CDR3 protein. The table includes about 150,000 distinct CDR3 sequences, around two fifths detected once. Findings and limits, study-wide: Significant differences in CD8+ Simpson's diversity were not observed between patients and controls.

V lost 4 bases and J 3 bases, leaving 7 bases between the germline ends. Looked up from germline, CDR1 is WNHNN and CDR2 is SYGVQD (reference sequence). This CDR3 has 14 amino acids. The chain links TRBV10-1 to TRBJ2-6; D remains unclear. This sequence originates from a human donor in good health, serving as a control. Sequences were obtained from sorted CD4+, CD8+, or CD8+CD57+ T cells (not recorded which) from PBMCs. The CDR3 region has the DNA TGCGCCAGCAGTGCAGGCTTTGGGGCCAACGTCCTGACTTTC. It codes for CASSAGFGANVLTF.